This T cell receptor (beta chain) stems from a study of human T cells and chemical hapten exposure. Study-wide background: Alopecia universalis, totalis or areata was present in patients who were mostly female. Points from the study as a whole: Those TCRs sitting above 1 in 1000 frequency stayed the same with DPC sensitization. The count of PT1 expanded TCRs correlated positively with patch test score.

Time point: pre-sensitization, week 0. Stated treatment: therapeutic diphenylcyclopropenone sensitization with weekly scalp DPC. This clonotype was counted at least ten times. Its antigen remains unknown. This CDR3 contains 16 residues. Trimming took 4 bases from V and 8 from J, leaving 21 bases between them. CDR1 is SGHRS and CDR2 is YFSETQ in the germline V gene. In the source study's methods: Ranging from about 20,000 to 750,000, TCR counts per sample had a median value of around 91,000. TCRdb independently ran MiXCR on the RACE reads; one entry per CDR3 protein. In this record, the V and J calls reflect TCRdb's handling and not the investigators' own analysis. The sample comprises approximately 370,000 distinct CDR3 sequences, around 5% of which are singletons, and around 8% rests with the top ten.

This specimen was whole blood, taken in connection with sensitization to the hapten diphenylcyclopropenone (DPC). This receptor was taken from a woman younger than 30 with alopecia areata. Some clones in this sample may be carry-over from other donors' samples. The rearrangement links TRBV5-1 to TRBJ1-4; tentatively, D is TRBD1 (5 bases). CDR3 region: CASSTRGGVSSEKLFF. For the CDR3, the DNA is TGCGCCAGCAGCACTAGGGGCGGGGTGTCGTCGGAAAAACTGTTTTTT.